This T cell receptor beta chain emerged from a study of blood T cell repertoires in COVID-19. Study background: Samples taken during acute and convalescent COVID-19 were collected in the United States, Italy and Spain.

Authors' analysis steps: Using reference gene primer amplification, nucleated cell counts were estimated. TCRdb's table, derived via immunoSEQ multiplex PCR, lists solely in-frame clones and lacks some. D and trimming were read from the DNA, whereas the V and J calls and clone size are those reported in that table. The sample contains around 270,000 clones, around 89% of which appear only once. The clonotype comes from a man in his thirties or forties with acute or convalescent COVID-19. The sequencing input was peripheral blood.

CDR3 residues: CASSPGQDEKLFF. The CDR3 DNA follows: TGTGCCAGCAGCCCCGGACAGGATGAAAAACTGTTTTTT. This rearrangement joins TRBV5-4 to TRBJ1-4; TRBD1 agrees at 7 bases. Germline V gives CDR1 SGHNT, CDR2 YYREEE (reference sequence). V trimming: 4 bases; J trimming: 6 bases; junction bases outside the gene matches: 3. The CDR3 spans 13 residues.